This T cell receptor beta chain is from a study of cytomegalovirus exposure and HLA in healthy donors (dated by TCRdb to 2016 to 2017). Context from the whole study: According to an earlier analysis of several hundred of the donors, 150 million to 200 million T cells yielded roughly 100 million unique TCR beta sequences and approximately 300 Gb of sequence data. An early release covering just under 650 HLA-typed donors comprised 300 to 350 gigabases of sequencing data and tens of millions of unique TCR sequences. Of the 300 to 450 genotyped donors, approximately 80% fell in the genetic ancestry cluster associated with self-reported Caucasian donors. The study aimed to test whether signatures of past pathogen exposure could be identified by cataloging public T cell receptors. The study used immunosequencing to profile the T cell repertoires of approximately 690 subjects and linked those repertoires to cytomegalovirus serostatus. A separate validation cohort of about 110 different subjects was used in addition to the 666-subject first cohort. High-throughput TCR immunosequencing, statistical association of individual TCRs with disease status, and machine learning were combined to predict cytomegalovirus infection status. A later analysis re-analyzed previously published TCR beta repertoires from 666 donors and added high-resolution HLA genotyping to study TCR occurrence patterns. The later analysis used no new phenotypic data to find candidate immune exposures, relying instead on TCR beta sequences and their occurrence across donors. To decide whether each TCR beta V gene segment behaved as functional or pseudogenic, an earlier analysis of 587 of the donors relied on high-throughput TCR beta sequencing. Alongside the repertoire data, information on donor age, sex, ethnicity and CMV serostatus was compiled. Genome-wide SNP genotypes for about three fifths of the 666 donors were used in a later genetic analysis, which treated that subset as a discovery cohort. All discovery cohort repertoires had been generated on a single sequencing platform. HLA typing included class I and class II loci at four-digit resolution. Typing coverage differed by locus: A, B, C, DRB1 and DQB1 were typed in roughly 620-640 donors, DQA1 in around 500, DPA1 in 606, and DPB1 in 472. Several DR-DQ haplotypes were treated as single units for association and clustering because of strong linkage in the cohort. Across approximately 420 genotyped donors of the cohort, an average of approximately 240,000 unique TCR beta nucleotide sequences per donor were sequenced, and roughly a sixth of those sequences were non-productive. General findings and caveats noted by the study authors: The authors suggested that the approach could potentially be generalized to other disease states and immunological phenotypes. A later analysis reported that several top co-occurrence clusters appeared linked to parvovirus B19, influenza, CMV and Epstein-Barr virus. In a later analysis, HLA-associated TCR beta chains were found to be more clonally expanded and to have lower generation probabilities than equally common non-associated chains. HLA typing was unavailable for some donors at each locus, so association tests used only the typed subset. In this cohort, only TCR beta chains were sequenced, and detectable features were limited by the absence of alpha or paired-chain data. Most CMV-associated TCR beta chains appeared to be HLA-restricted in a later analysis, and the HLA associations seemed to be driven largely by CMV exposure. An earlier analysis of approximately 530 of the donors showed that most TCR beta V segments appeared in productive rearrangements either about 90% or about 30% of the time, which broadly matched IMGT annotations. Compared with the roughly 710-donor mean, donors in an Asian-associated ancestry cluster had fewer N-insertions in productive TCRs, according to a later genetic analysis. A later genetic analysis associated a missense DCLRE1C variant with V-gene and J-gene trimming of TCR beta chains, and an independent cohort replicated the association. In both the original and validation cohorts, the classifier was reported to diagnose cytomegalovirus status with high specificity and sensitivity. The sequencing pipeline was judged likely to have produced a cluster of highly shared sequence variants as a technical artifact. The presence/absence analyses assumed that sequencing depth was roughly uniform across donors, and that assumption may not be true. In a later analysis, the rate of TCR association differed among HLA loci, with DRB1 alleles having the most associated TCRs and HLA-C alleles having the fewest. Most TCR sequences were seen in very few donors, while some public TCRs were found in many individuals. Some 15 rarely observed V segments, including chromosome 9 orphons, were excluded from the earlier analysis of approximately 600 of the donors because counts were too low. Linkage disequilibrium might explain the correlated functional status among segregating V segments, but an unknown experimental factor could not be ruled out. A further reported finding was that TCR beta sequences accurately predicted the HLA-A and HLA-B alleles for most subjects in the first cohort. Three of the identified cytomegalovirus-associated TCR beta chains were confirmed in vitro to be specific for cytomegalovirus antigens. Specific HLA alleles were associated with 16,951 TCR beta sequences at a false discovery rate of 0.05 in a later analysis. When HLA alleles, especially DR and DQ, strongly co-occurred, TCR associations were difficult to assign to individual alleles. Some IMGT-functional V segments, including TRBV6-2 and TRBV6-3, could not be distinguished by the 87-base-pair reads and were therefore excluded. Immune exposure information for the cohort was limited to CMV serostatus. The study listed around 160 TCR beta chains as associated with cytomegalovirus.

Trimmed from V: 3 bases; trimmed from J: 7 bases; junction bases lacking a gene match: 8. CDR1 SGHTA and CDR2 FQGNSA are derived from the germline V gene. Its CDR3 holds 15 amino acids, cysteine through phenylalanine. The only DNA kept is the CDR3, 45 bases in frame from the first base. The cohort consisted of 666 healthy bone marrow donors. All cohort members were sampled while nominally healthy, although unrecorded immune exposures were likely present. The donor tested CMV seronegative and was one of the 352 seronegative cohort members. A peripheral blood sample was provided by each donor, and peripheral blood mononuclear cells were used for TCR beta sequencing. Genomic DNA was extracted from the blood cell samples with the Qiagen DNeasy Blood Extraction Kit. As for this clone: Its antigen is unknown. No base quality information exists; no much larger clone differs at one position.

Receptor libraries were prepared by the immunoSEQ multiplex PCR assay. For the multiplex PCR, a mixture combining 60 forward primers for TCR Vbeta segments and 13 reverse primers for TCR Jbeta segments was used. Amplification of the CDR3 region of rearranged TCR beta genes was performed with a multiplex PCR assay on genomic DNA. Amplified TCR beta libraries were sequenced as 87-base-pair reads on the Illumina HiSeq System. As for how the authors treated the data: In a later analysis, some 80 million unique TCR beta chains were counted across the 650 to 750 repertoires, and about 9.9 million of these chains were shared by at least two donors. Raw reads were error-corrected and collapsed into unique sequences with a nearest-neighbor algorithm that merged closely related sequences to remove PCR and sequencing errors. To assign V, D and J gene segments, CDR3 sequences were aligned to IMGT reference sequences. For a sequence to be retained, a match of at least six nucleotides to both a V gene segment and a J gene segment was required. Rearrangements were classified as productive when the CDR3 lacked stop codons and remained in frame with V and J, and all other rearrangements were classified as non-productive. Following IMGT convention, CDR3 was defined as the stretch from the second conserved V-encoded cysteine up to the conserved J-encoded phenylalanine. Sequences without an unambiguous match to a single V gene segment were excluded from the earlier analysis of 450 to 750 of the donors. In an earlier analysis of several hundred of the donors, V segments were called functional above 56.7% productive rearrangements and were called segregating when the between-donor standard deviation exceeded 5%. To diagnose cytomegalovirus status from the catalog of TCR beta chain sequences, a statistical classification framework was built. In a later analysis, V and J genes were assigned by comparing TCR nucleotide sequences against IMGT/GENE-DB human TR gene sequences. The TCRdist pipeline was used in a later analysis to assign CDR3 sequences and most-parsimonious VDJ recombination scenarios. In a later analysis, each TCR beta chain was defined by its CDR3 amino acid sequence together with its V-gene family, and reads lacking a unique V-gene family were excluded. A later analysis removed 592 highly shared, low-generation-probability nucleotide sequences to deal with suspected cross-contamination and a sequencing artifact. In a later analysis, a clonal expansion index was calculated for each public chain from normalized within-repertoire ranks of inferred template counts. Generation probabilities in a later analysis came from a VDJ recombination model fitted to out-of-frame rearrangements, and those results were checked against IGoR. In a later analysis, TCR-TCR, TCR-HLA and TCR-CMV co-occurrence was scored with hypergeometric tests, and a repertoire-size bias correction was applied to TCR pairs. A later analysis estimated false discovery rates by permuting HLA or CMV assignments 20 times. A later analysis grouped co-occurring TCRs with DBSCAN, adding TCRdist sequence similarity when clustering within HLA-allele-positive subsets. Repertoires with fewer than 30,000 or more than 120,000 public chains, plus five repertoires with anomalous nucleotide sharing, were excluded from co-occurrence clustering. TCRdb obtained this table from immuneACCESS and retained in-frame rearrangements with V and J assigned. These tables miss some clones; where compared with another copy, unresolved V genes account for less than half of the shortfall, and the remainder is unexplained. That table furnishes V, J and clone size, whereas the DNA furnished D and trimming. A total of about 200,000 clones appear in this sample, under 80% of them only once. Clones ranked in the top ten supply 0.22% of the sample.

The sequenced material came from PBMCs. The TCR was taken from a girl aged 2-10 years in good health and CMV-seronegative. In this chain, TRBV7-2 is recombined with TRBJ1-5; TRBD1 lines up with 8 middle nucleotides. The CDR3 amino acid sequence is: CASSFRQGAYQPQHF. The DNA sequence is TGTGCCAGCAGCTTCCGGCAGGGGGCCTACCAGCCCCAGCATTTT.